This T cell receptor beta chain was retrieved from a study of T-cell reconstitution after alpha-beta-depleted transplantation in children. With 8 bases clipped from V and 5 bases from J, the junction kept 3 bases outside the gene matches. This CDR3 spans 11 amino acids. Remarks on this clonotype: Its antigen is unknown.

The authors prepared the TCRbeta library with unique molecular identifiers. MiXCR, run by TCRdb on the PCR reads, gives a single entry per CDR3 protein. The sample lists about 980,000 distinct CDR3 sequences, about 30% seen once, with 28% in the top ten. Points from the study as a whole: Newly produced T cells mostly provided counts and TCRbeta diversity after one year, as hyperexpanded clones declined.

The genes are TRBV12-3 or TRBV12-4 and TRBJ2-7, with 7 bases identical to TRBD1. Sequences were derived from PBMCs, mostly from graft donor cells, sampled 360 days after TCRalphabeta/CD19-depleted stem cell transplant. The sequence was obtained from a boy less than two years old who had a stem cell transplant for SCID, so the T cells may come from the graft donor. CDR3 in amino acids: CASLQGNEQYF. The CDR3 DNA reads TGTGCCAGCCTACAGGGGAACGAGCAGTACTTC.